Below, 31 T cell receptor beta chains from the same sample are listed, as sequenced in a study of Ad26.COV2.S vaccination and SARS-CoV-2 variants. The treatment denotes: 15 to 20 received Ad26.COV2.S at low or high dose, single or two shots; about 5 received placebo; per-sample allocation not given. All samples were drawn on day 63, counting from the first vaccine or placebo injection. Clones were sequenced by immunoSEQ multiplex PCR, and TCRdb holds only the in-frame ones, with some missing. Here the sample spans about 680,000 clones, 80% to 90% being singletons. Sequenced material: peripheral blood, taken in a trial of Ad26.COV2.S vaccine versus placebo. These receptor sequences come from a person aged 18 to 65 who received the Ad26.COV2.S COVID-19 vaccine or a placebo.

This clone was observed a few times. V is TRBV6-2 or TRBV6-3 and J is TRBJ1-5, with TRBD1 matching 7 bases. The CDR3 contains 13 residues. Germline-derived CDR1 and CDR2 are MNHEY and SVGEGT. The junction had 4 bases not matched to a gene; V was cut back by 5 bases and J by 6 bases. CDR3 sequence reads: CASSLGQSQPQHF. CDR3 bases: TGTGCCAGCAGTCTGGGACAGTCTCAGCCCCAGCATTTT.

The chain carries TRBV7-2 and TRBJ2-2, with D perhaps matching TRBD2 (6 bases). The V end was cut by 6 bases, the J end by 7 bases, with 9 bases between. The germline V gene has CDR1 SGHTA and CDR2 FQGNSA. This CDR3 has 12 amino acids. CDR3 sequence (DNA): TGTGCCAGCAGGGGACTGGGCGGGGAGCTGTTTTTT. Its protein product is CASRGLGGELFF.

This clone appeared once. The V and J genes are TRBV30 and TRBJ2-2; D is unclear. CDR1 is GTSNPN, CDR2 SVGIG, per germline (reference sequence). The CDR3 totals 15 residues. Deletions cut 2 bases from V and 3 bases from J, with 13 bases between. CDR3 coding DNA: TGTGCCTGGAGTACTCTGAGGTGGGACACCGGGGAGCTGTTTTTT. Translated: CAWSTLRWDTGELFF.

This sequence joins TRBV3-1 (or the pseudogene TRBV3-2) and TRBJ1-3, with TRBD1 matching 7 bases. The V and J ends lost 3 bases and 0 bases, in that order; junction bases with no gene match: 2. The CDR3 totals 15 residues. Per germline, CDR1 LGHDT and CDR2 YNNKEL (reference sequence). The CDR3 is CASSQAGGSGNTIYF. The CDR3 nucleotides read TGTGCCAGCAGCCAGGCAGGGGGCTCTGGAAACACCATATATTTT.

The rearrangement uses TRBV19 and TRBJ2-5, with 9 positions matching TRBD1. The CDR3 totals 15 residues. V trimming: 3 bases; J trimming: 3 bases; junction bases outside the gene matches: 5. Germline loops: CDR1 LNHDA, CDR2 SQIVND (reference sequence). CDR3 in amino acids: CASSILGQGEETQYF. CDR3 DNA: TGTGCCAGTAGTATTTTGGGACAGGGAGAAGAGACCCAGTACTTC.

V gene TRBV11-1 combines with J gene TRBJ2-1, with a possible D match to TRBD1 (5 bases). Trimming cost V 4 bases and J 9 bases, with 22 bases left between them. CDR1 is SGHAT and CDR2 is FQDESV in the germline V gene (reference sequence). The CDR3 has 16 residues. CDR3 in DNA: TGTGCCAGCAGCTCTAACGGGTTCGGGCCTAGGGGTGAGCAGTTCTTC. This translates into CASSSNGFGPRGEQFF. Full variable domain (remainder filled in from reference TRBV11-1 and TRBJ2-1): EAEVAQSPRYKITEKSQAVAFWCDPISGHATLYWYRQILGQGPELLVQFQDESVVDDSQLPKDRFSAERLKGVDSTLKIQPAELGDSAMYLCASSSNGFGPRGEQFFGPGTRLTVL.

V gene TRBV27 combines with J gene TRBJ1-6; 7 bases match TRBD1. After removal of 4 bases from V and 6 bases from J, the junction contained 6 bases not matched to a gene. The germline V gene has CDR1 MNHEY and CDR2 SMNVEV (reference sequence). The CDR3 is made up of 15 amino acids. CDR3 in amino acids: CASSSDRTPNSPLHF. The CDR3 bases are TGTGCCAGCAGTTCGGACAGGACTCCTAATTCACCCCTCCACTTT.

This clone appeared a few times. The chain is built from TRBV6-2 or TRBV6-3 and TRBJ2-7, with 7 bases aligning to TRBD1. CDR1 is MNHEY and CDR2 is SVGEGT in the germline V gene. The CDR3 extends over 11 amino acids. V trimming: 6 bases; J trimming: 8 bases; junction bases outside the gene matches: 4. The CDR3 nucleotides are TGTGCCAGCAGCCCGAGGGGGCAGCAGTACTTC. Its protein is CASSPRGQQYF.

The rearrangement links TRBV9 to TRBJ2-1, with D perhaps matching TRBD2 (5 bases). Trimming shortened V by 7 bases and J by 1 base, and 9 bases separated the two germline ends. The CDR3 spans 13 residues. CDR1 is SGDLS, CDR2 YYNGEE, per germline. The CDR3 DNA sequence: TGTGCCAGCCAGCCGGGGTCCTACAATGAGCAGTTCTTC. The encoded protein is CASQPGSYNEQFF.

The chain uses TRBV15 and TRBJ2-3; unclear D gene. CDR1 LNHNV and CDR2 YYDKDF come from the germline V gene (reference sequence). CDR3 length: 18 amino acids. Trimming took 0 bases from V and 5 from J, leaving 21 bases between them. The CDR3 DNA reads TGTGCCACCAGCAGAGATAAAGTGGGCCGTGGAGTTATAGATACGCAGTATTTT. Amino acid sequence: CATSRDKVGRGVIDTQYF.

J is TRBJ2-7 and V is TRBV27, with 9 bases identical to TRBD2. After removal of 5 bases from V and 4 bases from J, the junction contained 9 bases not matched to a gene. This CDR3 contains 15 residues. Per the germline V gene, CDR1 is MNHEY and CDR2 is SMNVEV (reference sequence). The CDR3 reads CASSLRAGGRYEQYF. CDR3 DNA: TGTGCCAGCAGTCTAAGGGCGGGAGGGCGGTACGAGCAGTACTTC.

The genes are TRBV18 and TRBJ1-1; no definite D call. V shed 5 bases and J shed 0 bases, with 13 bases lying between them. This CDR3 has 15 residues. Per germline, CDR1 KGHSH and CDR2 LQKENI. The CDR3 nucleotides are TGTGCCAGCTCATCCGAGTTTGGTATGAACACTGAAGCTTTCTTT. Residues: CASSSEFGMNTEAFF.

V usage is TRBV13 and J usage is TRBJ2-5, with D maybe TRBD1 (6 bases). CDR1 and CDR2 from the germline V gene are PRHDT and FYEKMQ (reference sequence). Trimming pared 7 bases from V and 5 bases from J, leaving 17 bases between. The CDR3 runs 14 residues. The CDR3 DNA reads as TGTGCCAGCACGTCCTTGGGGGCCGGGGAGACCCAGTACTTC. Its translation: CASTSLGAGETQYF.

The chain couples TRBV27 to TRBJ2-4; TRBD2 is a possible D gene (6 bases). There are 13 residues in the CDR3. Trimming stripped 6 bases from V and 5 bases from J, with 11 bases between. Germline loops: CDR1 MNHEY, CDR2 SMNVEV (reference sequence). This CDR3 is CASRDSGQNIQYF. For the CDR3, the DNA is TGTGCCAGCAGGGATAGCGGACAAAACATTCAGTACTTC.

The CDR3 here is CASSLVEVRGLQYF. CDR3 DNA: TGTGCCAGCAGCTTGGTTGAGGTGCGGGGTTTACAGTATTTT. This rearrangement joins TRBV5-4 to TRBJ2-3; D might be TRBD2 (6 bases). Germline V CDR1 and CDR2: SGHNT, YYREEE (reference sequence). The V end lost 0 bases, the J end lost 12 bases, and 17 bases lay between the germline ends. The CDR3 sequence is 14 residues long.

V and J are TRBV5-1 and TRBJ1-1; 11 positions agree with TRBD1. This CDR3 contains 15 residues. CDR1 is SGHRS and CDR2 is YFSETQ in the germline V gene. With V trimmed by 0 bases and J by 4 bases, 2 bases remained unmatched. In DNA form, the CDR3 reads TGCGCCAGCAGCTTGGTCGGGACAGGGGGCACTGAAGCTTTCTTT. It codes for CASSLVGTGGTEAFF. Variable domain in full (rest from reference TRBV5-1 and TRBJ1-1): KAGVTQTPRYLIKTRGQQVTLSCSPISGHRSVSWYQQTPGQGLQFLFEYFSETQRNKGNFPGRFSGRQFSNSRSEMNVSTLELGDSALYLCASSLVGTGGTEAFFGQGTRLTVV.

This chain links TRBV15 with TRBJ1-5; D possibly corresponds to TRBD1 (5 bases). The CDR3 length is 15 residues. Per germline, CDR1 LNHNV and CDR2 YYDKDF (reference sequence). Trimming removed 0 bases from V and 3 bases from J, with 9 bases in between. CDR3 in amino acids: CATSRDWGNNQPQHF. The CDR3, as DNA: TGTGCCACCAGCAGAGATTGGGGGAACAATCAGCCCCAGCATTTT.

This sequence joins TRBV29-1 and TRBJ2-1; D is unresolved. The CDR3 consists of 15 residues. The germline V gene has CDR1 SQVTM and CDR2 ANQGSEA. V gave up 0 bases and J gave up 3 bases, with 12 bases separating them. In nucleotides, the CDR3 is TGCAGCGTTGAAGAAGACGGGTGGAGCTACAATGAGCAGTTCTTC. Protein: CSVEEDGWSYNEQFF.

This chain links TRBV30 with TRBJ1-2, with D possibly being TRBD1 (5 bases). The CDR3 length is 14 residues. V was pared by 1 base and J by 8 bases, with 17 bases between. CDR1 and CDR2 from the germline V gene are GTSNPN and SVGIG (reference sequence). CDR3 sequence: CAWSEAARGDGYTF. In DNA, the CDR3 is TGTGCCTGGAGTGAGGCGGCTCGAGGGGACGGCTACACCTTC.

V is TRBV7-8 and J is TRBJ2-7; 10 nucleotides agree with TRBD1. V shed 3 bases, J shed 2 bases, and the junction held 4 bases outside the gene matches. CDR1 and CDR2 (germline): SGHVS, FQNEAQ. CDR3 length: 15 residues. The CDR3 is CASSFHGQGAYEQYF. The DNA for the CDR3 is TGTGCCAGCAGCTTCCACGGACAGGGGGCCTACGAGCAGTACTTC. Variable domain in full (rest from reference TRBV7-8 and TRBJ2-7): GAGVSQSPRYKVAKRGQDVALRCDPISGHVSLFWYQQALGQGPEFLTYFQNEAQLDKSGLPSDRFFAERPEGSVSTLKIQRTQQEDSAVYLCASSFHGQGAYEQYFGPGTRLTVT.

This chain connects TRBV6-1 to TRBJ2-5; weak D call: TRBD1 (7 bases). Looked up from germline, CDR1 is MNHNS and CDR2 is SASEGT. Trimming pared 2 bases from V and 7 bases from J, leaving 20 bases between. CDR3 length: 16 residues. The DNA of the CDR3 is TGTGCCAGCAGTGAACTGCTCTTGGAGGGGGCTGGGACCCAGTACTTC. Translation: CASSELLLEGAGTQYF.

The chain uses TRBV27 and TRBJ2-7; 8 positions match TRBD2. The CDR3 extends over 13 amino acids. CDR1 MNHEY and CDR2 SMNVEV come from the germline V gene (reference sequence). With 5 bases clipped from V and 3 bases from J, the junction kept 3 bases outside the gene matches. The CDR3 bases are TGTGCCAGCAGTACCGGGACTAGCTACGAGCAGTACTTC. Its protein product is CASSTGTSYEQYF.

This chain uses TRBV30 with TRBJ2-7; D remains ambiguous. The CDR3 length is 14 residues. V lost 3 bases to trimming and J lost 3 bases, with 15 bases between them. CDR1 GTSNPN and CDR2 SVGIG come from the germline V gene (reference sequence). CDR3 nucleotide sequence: TGTGCCTGGAGAAACATCAACGGAATCTACGAGCAGTACTTC. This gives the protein CAWRNINGIYEQYF. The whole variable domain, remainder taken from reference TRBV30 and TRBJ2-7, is SQTIHQWPATLVQPVGSPLSLECTVEGTSNPNLYWYRQAAGRGLQLLFYSVGIGQISSEVPQNLSASRPQDRQFILSSKKLLLSDSGFYLCAWRNINGIYEQYFGPGTRLTVT.

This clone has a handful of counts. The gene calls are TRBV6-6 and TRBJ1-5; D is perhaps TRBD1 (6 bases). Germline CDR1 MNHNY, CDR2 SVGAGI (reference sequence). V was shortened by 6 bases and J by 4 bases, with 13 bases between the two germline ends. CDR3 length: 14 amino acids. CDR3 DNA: TGTGCCAGCAGACGCTCAGGACAGAATCAGCCCCAGCATTTT. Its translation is CASRRSGQNQPQHF.

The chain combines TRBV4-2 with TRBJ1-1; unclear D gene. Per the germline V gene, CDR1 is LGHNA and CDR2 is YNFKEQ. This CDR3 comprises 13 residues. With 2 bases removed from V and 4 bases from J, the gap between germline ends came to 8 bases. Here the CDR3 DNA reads TGTGCCAGCAGCCAATTTTTGGGCACTGAAGCTTTCTTT. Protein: CASSQFLGTEAFF.

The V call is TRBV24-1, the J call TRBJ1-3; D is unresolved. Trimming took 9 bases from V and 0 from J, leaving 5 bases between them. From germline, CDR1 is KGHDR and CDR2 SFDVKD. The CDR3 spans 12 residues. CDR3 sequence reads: CATGGSGNTIYF. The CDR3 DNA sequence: TGTGCCACCGGAGGCTCTGGAAACACCATATATTTT.

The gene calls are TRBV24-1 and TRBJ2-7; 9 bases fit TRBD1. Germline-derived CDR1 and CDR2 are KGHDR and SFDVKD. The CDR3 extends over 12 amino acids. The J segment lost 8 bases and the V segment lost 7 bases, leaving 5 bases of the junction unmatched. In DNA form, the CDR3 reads TGTGCCACCAGCGGGACAGGGTTAAAGCAGTACTTC. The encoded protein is CATSGTGLKQYF.

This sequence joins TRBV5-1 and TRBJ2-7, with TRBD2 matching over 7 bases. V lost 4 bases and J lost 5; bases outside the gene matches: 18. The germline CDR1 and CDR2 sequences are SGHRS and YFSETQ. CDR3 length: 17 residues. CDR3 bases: TGCGCCAGCAGCAAAGTGGCCGGAACGGGAGGTATCCACGAGCAGTACTTC. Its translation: CASSKVAGTGGIHEQYF.

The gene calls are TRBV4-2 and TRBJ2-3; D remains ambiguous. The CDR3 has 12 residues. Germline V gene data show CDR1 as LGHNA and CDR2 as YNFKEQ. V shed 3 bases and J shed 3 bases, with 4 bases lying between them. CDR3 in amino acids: CASSQETDTQYF. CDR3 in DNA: TGTGCCAGCAGCCAGGAGACAGATACGCAGTATTTT.

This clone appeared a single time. Written as DNA, the CDR3 is TGTGCCAGCAGCAGTCGGACTCTCCGCAACACAGATACGCAGTATTTT. Its translation is CASSSRTLRNTDTQYF. The chain is built from TRBV13 and TRBJ2-3; D is possibly TRBD2 (5 bases). Germline V gene sequence: CDR1 PRHDT, CDR2 FYEKMQ (reference sequence). V dropped 5 bases and J dropped 2 bases, with 17 bases sitting between them. The CDR3 extends over 16 amino acids.

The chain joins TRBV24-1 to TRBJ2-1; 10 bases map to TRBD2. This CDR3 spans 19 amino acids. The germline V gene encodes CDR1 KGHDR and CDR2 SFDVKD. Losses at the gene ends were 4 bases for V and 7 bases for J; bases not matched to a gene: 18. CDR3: CATSDLGGVSGRKANEQFF. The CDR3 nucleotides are TGTGCCACCAGTGACCTGGGGGGGGTTAGCGGGAGGAAGGCGAATGAGCAGTTCTTC.